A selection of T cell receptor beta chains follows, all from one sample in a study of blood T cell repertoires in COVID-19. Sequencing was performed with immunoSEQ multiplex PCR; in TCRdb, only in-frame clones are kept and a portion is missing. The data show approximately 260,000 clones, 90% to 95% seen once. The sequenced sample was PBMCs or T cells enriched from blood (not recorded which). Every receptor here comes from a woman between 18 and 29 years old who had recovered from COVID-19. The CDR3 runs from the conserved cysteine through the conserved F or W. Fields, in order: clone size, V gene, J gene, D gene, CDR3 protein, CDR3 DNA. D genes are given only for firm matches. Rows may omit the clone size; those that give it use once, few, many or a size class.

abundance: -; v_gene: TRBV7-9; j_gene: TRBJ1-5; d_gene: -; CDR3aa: CASSSEGPNQPQHF; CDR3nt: TGTGCCAGCAGCTCGGAGGGGCCTAATCAGCCCCAGCATTTT
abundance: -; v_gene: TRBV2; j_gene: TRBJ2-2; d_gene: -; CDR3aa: CASSEGLTGELFF; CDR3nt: TGTGCCAGCAGTGAAGGACTTACCGGGGAGCTGTTTTTT
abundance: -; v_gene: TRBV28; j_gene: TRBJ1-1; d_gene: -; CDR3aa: CASSSSGVEAFF; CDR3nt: TGTGCCAGCAGTAGCTCGGGGGTTGAAGCTTTCTTT
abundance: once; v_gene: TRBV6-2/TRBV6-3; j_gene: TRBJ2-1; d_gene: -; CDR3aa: CASSYGALGIYRLF; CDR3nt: TGTGCCAGCAGTTACGGAGCCCTCGGGATTTATCGGCTCTTC
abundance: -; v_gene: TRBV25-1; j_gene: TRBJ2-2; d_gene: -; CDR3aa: CASGEGASVAGELFF; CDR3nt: TGTGCCAGTGGAGAAGGTGCCTCCGTCGCCGGGGAGCTGTTTTTT
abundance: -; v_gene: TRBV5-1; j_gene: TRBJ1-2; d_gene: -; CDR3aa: CASSPQTADTPRGGYTF; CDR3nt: TGCGCCAGCAGCCCGCAGACCGCCGACACCCCCAGGGGTGGCTACACCTTC
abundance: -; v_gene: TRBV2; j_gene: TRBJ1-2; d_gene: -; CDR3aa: CASSETGAYGYTF; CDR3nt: TGTGCCAGCAGTGAAACAGGAGCTTATGGCTACACCTTC
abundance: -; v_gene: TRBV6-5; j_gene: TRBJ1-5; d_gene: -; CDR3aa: CASSYAGFYSNQPQHF; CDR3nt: TGTGCCAGCAGTTACGCAGGGTTCTATAGCAATCAGCCCCAGCATTTT
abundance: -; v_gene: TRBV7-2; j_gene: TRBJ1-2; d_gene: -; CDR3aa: CASSTRLSGYTF; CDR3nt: TGTGCCAGCAGCACGCGGTTGTCTGGCTACACCTTC
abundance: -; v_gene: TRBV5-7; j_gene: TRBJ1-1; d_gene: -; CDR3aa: CASSSLRWMNTEAFF; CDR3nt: TGTGCCAGCAGCTCCCTCAGGTGGATGAACACTGAAGCTTTCTTT
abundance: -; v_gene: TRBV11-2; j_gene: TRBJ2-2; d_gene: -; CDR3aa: CASSLGGATGELFF; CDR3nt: TGTGCCAGCAGCTTAGGAGGTGCAACCGGGGAGCTGTTTTTT
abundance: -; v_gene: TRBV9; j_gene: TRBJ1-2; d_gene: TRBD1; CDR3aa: CASSAAPGQRNYGYTF; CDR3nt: TGTGCCAGCAGCGCTGCCCCGGGACAGAGGAACTATGGCTACACCTTC
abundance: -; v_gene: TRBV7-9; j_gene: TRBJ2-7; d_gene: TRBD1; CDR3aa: CASSEGQGTEQYF; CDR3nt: TGTGCCAGCAGCGAGGGACAGGGGACCGAGCAGTACTTC
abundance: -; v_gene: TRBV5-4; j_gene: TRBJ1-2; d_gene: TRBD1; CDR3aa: CASTLQGADYGYTF; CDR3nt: TGTGCCAGCACCCTGCAGGGGGCGGACTATGGCTACACCTTC
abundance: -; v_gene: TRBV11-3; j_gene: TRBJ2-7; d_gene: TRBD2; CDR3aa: CASSSPRLAGGYEQYF; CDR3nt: TGTGCCAGCAGCTCGCCCAGACTAGCGGGGGGGTACGAGCAGTACTTC
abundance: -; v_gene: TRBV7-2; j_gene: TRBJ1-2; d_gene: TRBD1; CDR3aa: CASSYPDRAGTTYGYTF; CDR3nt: TGTGCCAGCAGCTACCCCGACAGGGCCGGTACGACTTATGGCTACACCTTC
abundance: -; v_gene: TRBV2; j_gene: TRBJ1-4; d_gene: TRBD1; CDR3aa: CASSWDREDEKLFF; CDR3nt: TGTGCCAGCAGCTGGGACAGGGAGGATGAAAAACTGTTTTTT
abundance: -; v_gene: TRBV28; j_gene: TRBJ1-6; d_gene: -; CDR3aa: CASSVTGDSPLHF; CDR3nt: TGTGCCAGTTCGGTAACGGGGGATTCACCCCTCCACTTT